This T cell receptor (beta chain) was identified in a study of blood T cell repertoires in COVID-19. As handled by the study authors: Reference gene primer amplification in the assay estimated nucleated cell counts. TCRdb's copy holds only in-frame clones and misses some; the assay was immunoSEQ multiplex PCR. Clonal size and the V and J genes are those of that table, whereas D and trimming came from the DNA. The repertoire holds some 20,000 clones, with 85% to 95% as singletons. J gave up 2 bases and V 1 base, and 8 bases lay outside the gene matches. The CDR3 has 17 residues. CDR1 and CDR2 from the germline V gene are MDHEN and SYDVKM.

This TCR came from a human donor in a cohort sampled during active COVID-19. Sample: peripheral blood. This rearrangement joins TRBV28 to TRBJ1-2, with TRBD1 identical over 9 bases. CDR3 residues: CASSLYERTGANYGYTF. The CDR3 region has the DNA TGTGCCAGCAGTTTATATGAAAGGACAGGGGCCAACTATGGCTACACCTTC.